The 6 T cell receptor beta chains given below trace back to one sample, sequenced in a study of Epstein–Barr virus B cells in breast cancer. The SMARTer Human TCR a/b Profiling Kit built libraries from RNA for both alpha and beta chains. TCRdb re-derived calls from the 5' RACE reads in MiXCR, one entry per CDR3 protein. The sample has 2,000 or so distinct CDR3 sequences; about 15% are singletons. Antigens of these TCRs are unknown. The sample consisted of tumor-infiltrating lymphocytes expanded in culture. All receptors derive from a middle-aged woman with triple-negative breast cancer.

V is TRBV7-2 and J is TRBJ2-7; 8 bases are shared with TRBD2. After removal of 7 bases from V and 2 bases from J, the junction contained 7 bases not matched to a gene. The germline V gene has CDR1 SGHTA and CDR2 FQGNSA. The CDR3 extends over 14 amino acids. For the CDR3, the DNA is TGTGCCAGCAACCGGGGACTAGGAACCTACGAGCAGTACTTC. Translated: CASNRGLGTYEQYF.

This clonotype was recorded once. The rearrangement uses TRBV4-2 and TRBJ2-5; maybe TRBD2 (6 bases). Germline V gives CDR1 LGHNA, CDR2 YNFKEQ. The CDR3 loop spans 14 amino acids. V lost 1 base and J lost 2, with 8 bases in between. The CDR3 DNA follows: TGTGCCAGCAGCCAAGGGGGAGGTCAAGAGACCCAGTACTTC. Protein sequence: CASSQGGGQETQYF.

In this sample, this clonotype turned up a few times. The chain couples TRBV20-1 to TRBJ1-2; no reliable D call. Trimming removed 1 base from V and 6 bases from J, with 9 bases in between. The CDR3 is made up of 12 amino acids. CDR1 is DFQATT and CDR2 is SNEGSKA in the germline V gene (reference sequence). The CDR3 DNA reads TGCAGTGCTAGAGCACAGCATAATGGCTACACCTTC. It specifies CSARAQHNGYTF.

The rearrangement joins TRBV6-2 or TRBV6-3 to TRBJ2-1, with 9 bases matching TRBD1. The ends lost 6 bases at V and 9 bases at J; junction bases unmatched: 12. In germline, CDR1 is MNHEY, CDR2 SVGEGT. CDR3 length equals 15 residues. The CDR3: CASRYGTGYSGEQFF. The CDR3 coding sequence is TGTGCCAGCAGATATGGGACAGGGTATTCCGGTGAGCAGTTCTTC.

This clonotype was counted ten times or more. The rearrangement links TRBV2 to TRBJ1-2; D ambiguous. V lost 4 bases and J lost 5, with 14 bases in between. The CDR3 runs 14 residues. Germline loops: CDR1 SNHLY, CDR2 FYNNEI. The chain's CDR3 is CASSVDLLGYGYTF. CDR3 bases: TGTGCCAGCAGTGTAGACCTATTGGGGTATGGCTACACCTTC.

In this sample, this clonotype turned up a few times. The V call is TRBV4-1, the J call TRBJ1-1; maybe TRBD1 (6 bases). The CDR3 contains 16 residues. V was pared by 0 bases and J by 2 bases, with 13 bases between. CDR1 MGHRA and CDR2 YSYEKL come from the germline V gene. The CDR3 nucleotides are TGCGCCAGCAGCCAAGATAACTGGGGGCGCAACACTGAAGCTTTCTTT. Its translation is CASSQDNWGRNTEAFF.